This T cell receptor beta chain was documented in a study of cytomegalovirus exposure and HLA in healthy donors. Regarding the study as a whole: For cytomegalovirus status, the classifier reportedly gave diagnoses with high specificity and sensitivity.

With respect to this clone: Its antigen is undetermined.

The data were produced by immunoSEQ multiplex PCR, yet TCRdb's version contains in-frame clones alone and is incomplete. Here the sample spans 100,000 to 120,000 clones, around 89% being singletons. Germline lookup yields CDR1 LNHDA and CDR2 SQIVND (reference sequence). The CDR3 is 17 residues long. V lost 2 bases and J 2 bases, leaving 16 bases between the germline ends. The gene calls are TRBV19 and TRBJ1-5; D is unclear. The specimen sequenced was PBMCs. The origin of this receptor is a woman aged 30 to 39 in good health and CMV-seropositive. The CDR3 DNA sequence: TGTGCCAGTAGTATAAGTTTCCGGGTTAGTGGCAATCAGCCCCAGCATTTT. This codes for CASSISFRVSGNQPQHF.